This T cell receptor (beta chain) was recorded in a study of shared clonotypes between healthy human individuals. On the study more broadly: Each donor's CD4 naive and CD4 memory cells filled three plates apiece, CD8 naive two, and CD8 memory one.

For each subset, genomic DNA was distributed in equal portions over several immunoSEQ plates. Sequenced by immunoSEQ multiplex PCR; TCRdb stores in-frame clones only, minus some. The data contain about 2.2 million clones, about 94% of them singletons. CD45RO negativity and positive selection for CCR7 defined naive CD8 cells, a population that excluded terminally differentiated effector memory CD45RA+ cells. Donors, without exception, were Caucasian adults residing in Nashville, Tennessee. V was cut by 0 bases and J by 8 bases, with 14 bases left in between. This CDR3 has 15 residues. In germline, CDR1 is SGHNT, CDR2 YYREEE (reference sequence).

The chain has TRBV5-4 and TRBJ2-2; D is ambiguous. The TCR originated in a man between 18 and 29 years old in good health. Some clones in this sample may be carry-over from other donors' samples. Sample: naive CD8+ T cells from PBMCs. The CDR3 loop is CASSLGAALGGELFF. The CDR3 DNA follows: TGTGCCAGCAGCTTGGGGGCGGCCCTGGGTGGGGAGCTGTTTTTT.